This T cell receptor (beta chain) was captured by sequencing in a study of blood T cell repertoires in COVID-19. Sequencing was performed with immunoSEQ multiplex PCR; in TCRdb, only in-frame clones are kept and a portion is missing. There are about 170,000 clones in the sample; 86% occur only once, and 11% lies in the top ten. Germline CDR1 reads MNHEY; CDR2 reads SMNVEV (reference sequence). This CDR3 spans 13 amino acids. V lost 6 bases to trimming and J lost 7 bases; unmatched junction nucleotides: 6. This chain uses TRBV27 with TRBJ1-5, with TRBD1 identical over 7 bases. Sequencing used peripheral blood. This TCR derives from a woman in her fifties or sixties with COVID-19, enrolled during active disease. The CDR3 protein is CASRLTGRQPQHF. CDR3 DNA: TGTGCCAGCAGATTGACAGGGCGCCAGCCCCAGCATTTT.